Listed below are T cell receptor beta chains from one sample, sequenced in a study of cytomegalovirus exposure and HLA in healthy donors. Here immunoSEQ multiplex PCR was the method, and the copy in TCRdb shows in-frame clones only, minus some. The sample comprises 150,000 to 200,000 clones, roughly three quarters of which are singletons, and roughly 1.2% rests with the top ten. The sequenced sample consisted of PBMCs. Receptor source: a young woman in good health and CMV-seronegative. CDR3s include the opening cysteine and the closing phenylalanine or tryptophan. A D gene is named only where the DNA matches it firmly. The size of a clone is reported for some rows only, either as once, few or many, or as a class for expanded clones.

cdr3_length,j_call,clone_size,v_call,d_call,cdr3_nt,cdr3_aa
15,TRBJ1-2,.,TRBV4-1,.,TGCGCCAGCAGCCAAGATGCTAGCCGGAACTATGGCTACACCTTC,CASSQDASRNYGYTF
14,TRBJ2-3,.,TRBV7-8,.,TGTGCCAGCAGCAAGAGGGCCTCAACAGATACGCAGTATTTT,CASSKRASTDTQYF
15,TRBJ2-7,.,TRBV5-1,TRBD2,TGCGCCAGCAGCTTGACTAGCGGCAACTCCTACGAGCAGTACTTC,CASSLTSGNSYEQYF
14,TRBJ2-2,.,TRBV9,TRBD1,TGTGCCAGCCAACAGGGGGCGGGCACCGGGGAGCTGTTTTTT,CASQQGAGTGELFF
15,TRBJ1-3,.,TRBV5-4,.,TGTGCCAGCAGCTCGTTGACAGCCTCTGGAAACACCATATATTTT,CASSSLTASGNTIYF
15,TRBJ2-7,few,TRBV18,TRBD2,TGTGCCAGCTCCTCCGGCCTGACTAGCGCCTACGAGCAGTACTTC,CASSSGLTSAYEQYF
13,TRBJ1-6,.,TRBV30,TRBD1,TGTGCCTGGACGCCAGGGGGCGGCTCACCCCTCCACTTT,CAWTPGGGSPLHF
16,TRBJ1-5,.,TRBV28,TRBD1,TGTGCCATCGAAAGACCGGGACAGGGCTTAAGACAGCCCCAGCATTTT,CAIERPGQGLRQPQHF
15,TRBJ2-3,many,TRBV6-4,TRBD1,TGTGCCAGCAGTGAGGGGACAGGGGGAGGAGATACGCAGTATTTT,CASSEGTGGGDTQYF
14,TRBJ1-1,once,TRBV5-6,.,TGTGCCAGCACCCCGAGGCTGGTGAACACTGAAGCTTTCTTT,CASTPRLVNTEAFF
16,TRBJ1-2,.,TRBV18,.,TGTGCCAGCTCACCCCGGCAATCAGGGGCTGACTATGGCTACACCTTC,CASSPRQSGADYGYTF
14,TRBJ1-5,few,TRBV4-1,.,TGCGCCAGCAGCCAAATTCGGGGGAATCAGCCCCAGCATTTT,CASSQIRGNQPQHF
13,TRBJ2-1,.,TRBV2,TRBD2,TGTGCCGATAAGCGGGATGTCAACAATGAGCAGTTCTTC,CADKRDVNNEQFF
14,TRBJ1-6,few,TRBV2,TRBD1,TGTGCCAGCAGTACCGGGACAGTTAATTCACCCCTCCACTTT,CASSTGTVNSPLHF
15,TRBJ1-6,few,TRBV6-5,TRBD1,TGTGCCAGCAGTACGGGACAGGTTGATAATTCACCCCTCCACTTT,CASSTGQVDNSPLHF
16,TRBJ1-3,.,TRBV7-9,TRBD1,TGTGCCAGCAGCCGAAGGACAGGATCAGTTGGAAACACCATATATTTT,CASSRRTGSVGNTIYF
16,TRBJ2-2,.,TRBV18,.,TGTGCCAGCTCACCACGGGTGGCGGCGAACACCGGGGAGCTGTTTTTT,CASSPRVAANTGELFF
16,TRBJ2-5,.,TRBV10-1,.,TGCGCCAGCAGTGAGTATGGGGGAGGACCTCAAGAGACCCAGTACTTC,CASSEYGGGPQETQYF
13,TRBJ1-3,.,TRBV5-1,.,TGCGCCAGCAGCTTGGGGGCAGGAAACACCATATATTTT,CASSLGAGNTIYF
13,TRBJ2-7,.,TRBV27,.,TGTGCCAGCAGTTTAACTATATCCTACGAGCAGTACTTC,CASSLTISYEQYF
15,TRBJ1-1,.,TRBV6-1,TRBD1,TGTGCCAGCAGTGAAGCCGGGACAGGGAACACTGAAGCTTTCTTT,CASSEAGTGNTEAFF
14,TRBJ2-7,.,TRBV4-1,.,TGCGCCAGCAGCCAATCTCTAAGCTTCGGCGAGCAGTACTTC,CASSQSLSFGEQYF